One sample yielded the 20 T cell receptor beta chains listed below, sequenced in a study of blood T cell repertoires in COVID-19 (dated by TCRdb to 2020 to 2021). The library relied on the immunoSEQ multiplex PCR assay. The table was pulled from immuneACCESS by TCRdb, which kept in-frame rearrangements only. Such tables lose some clones; where checked, under half of the loss comes from unresolved V genes, and the rest has no known cause. The sample table contains approximately 200,000 clones; only one count was recorded for about 81% of them. In total, the top ten clones hold approximately 3% of the sample. Specimen: PBMCs or T cells enriched from blood (not recorded which). Receptors were obtained from a woman aged 25 to 45 who had recovered from COVID-19.

The rearrangement uses TRBV28 and TRBJ2-6, with 12 bases identical to TRBD2. The CDR3 is made up of 17 amino acids. Germline CDR1 reads MDHEN; CDR2 reads SYDVKM. The CDR3 nucleotides are TGTGTAGCAGGTCCTAGCGGGAGGGCCTCGGGGGCCAACGTCCTGACTTTC. It translates to CVAGPSGRASGANVLTF.

Turning to this clone: At one end the junction does not follow the germline gene, possibly because of a read error. The rearrangement uses TRBV7-7 and TRBJ2-1; TRBD2 matches 9 bases. The germline V gene encodes CDR1 SSHAT and CDR2 FNYEAQ (reference sequence). There are 16 residues in the CDR3. CDR3 sequence (DNA): TGTGCTAGCAGCTCACTAGCGGGCGACACCTACAATGAGCAGTTCTTC. Its translation: CASSSLAGDTYNEQFF. Full variable domain (rest looked up from reference TRBV7-7 and TRBJ2-1): GAGVSQSPRYKVTKRGQDVTLRCDPISSHATLYWYQQALGQGPEFLTYFNYEAQPDKSGLPSDRFSAERPEGSISTLTIQRTEQRDSAMYRCASSSLAGDTYNEQFFGPGTRLTVL.

This clone was observed a few times. The rearrangement links TRBV21-1 to TRBJ2-7; the table's D gene call, TRBD2, was not cross checked with the DNA. TRBV21-1 is termed a pseudogene. The CDR3 runs 10 residues. CDR3 region: CASSNEEQYV. The CDR3 DNA follows: TGTGCCAGCAGCAATGAGGAGCAGTACGTC.

The chain links TRBV28 to TRBJ2-7, with 7 positions matching TRBD2. J gave up 6 bases and V 1 base, and 3 bases lay outside the gene matches. The CDR3 is 13 amino acids. CDR1 and CDR2 from the germline V gene are MDHEN and SYDVKM. CDR3 loop: CASSLSREVEQYF. CDR3 in DNA: TGTGCCAGCAGTTTATCACGGGAGGTCGAGCAGTACTTC.

The chain joins TRBV7-8 to TRBJ1-2; D ambiguous. In germline, CDR1 is SGHVS, CDR2 FQNEAQ. This CDR3 spans 14 amino acids. The V and J ends lost 5 bases and 0 bases respectively, with 10 bases between them. CDR3 sequence: CASSTQDSNYGYTF. The DNA of the CDR3 is TGTGCCAGCAGCACCCAGGATTCTAACTATGGCTACACCTTC.

The CDR3, as DNA: TGCGCCAGCAGCTCGACGACTGTCCCCTACAATGAGCAGTTCTTC. Translating gives CASSSTTVPYNEQFF. The chain couples TRBV5-1 to TRBJ2-1; D unclear. The ends were cut back, 3 bases at V and 2 bases at J, with 12 bases in the middle. CDR1 is SGHRS and CDR2 is YFSETQ in the germline V gene. The CDR3 has 15 residues.

This clone has a handful of counts. The chain is built from TRBV19 and TRBJ1-1, with a possible D match to TRBD1 (6 bases). The CDR3 totals 15 residues. The germline gives CDR1 LNHDA, CDR2 SQIVND (reference sequence). The V gene lost 11 bases and the J gene lost 1 base, with 20 bases spanning the gap. The CDR3 DNA sequence: TGTGCCTCTCGGGCAGGGGAATTTACGAACACTGAAGCTTTCTTT. Translating gives CASRAGEFTNTEAFF.

The rearrangement links TRBV16 to TRBJ2-3; D remains ambiguous. The length of the CDR3 is 15 residues. The germline gives CDR1 KGHSY, CDR2 FQNENV. V was cut by 3 bases and J by 2 bases, with 12 bases left in between. For the CDR3, the DNA is TGTGCCAGCAGCCAGGAGCAGAGAATCACAGATACGCAGTATTTT. Translating gives CASSQEQRITDTQYF.

Notes on this clone: This specimen includes other DNA sequences encoding the same CDR3. The rearrangement links TRBV18 to TRBJ2-5, with D possibly being TRBD2 (6 bases). The germline CDR1 and CDR2 sequences are KGHSH and LQKENI. Deletions cut 2 bases from V and 2 bases from J, with 6 bases between. The CDR3 runs to 13 residues. CDR3 DNA: TGTGCCAGCTCACCAGGGGGGCAAGAGACCCAGTACTTC. Protein: CASSPGGQETQYF.

This chain uses TRBV3-1 (or the pseudogene TRBV3-2) with TRBJ1-5, with 7 bases identical to TRBD1. The V gene end was trimmed by 3 bases and the J gene end by 6 bases; junction bases not matched to a gene: 5. CDR3 length: 14 amino acids. The germline CDR1 and CDR2 sequences are LGHDT and YNNKEL (reference sequence). The CDR3 here is CASSHRDSSQPQHF. The CDR3 DNA is TGTGCCAGCAGCCACCGGGACAGTAGTCAGCCCCAGCATTTT.

This clone was detected a few times. This sequence joins TRBV18 and TRBJ2-7; 14 nucleotides align to TRBD2. V was clipped by 4 bases and J by 6 bases; unmatched bases: 2. The V gene's germline CDR1 is KGHSH and CDR2 LQKENI. The CDR3 loop spans 14 amino acids. The DNA for the CDR3 is TGTGCCAGCTCACAGGGACTAGCGGGAGTCGAGCAGTACTTC. It encodes CASSQGLAGVEQYF. Combining the CDR3 with reference TRBV18 and TRBJ2-7 gives the whole variable domain NAGVMQNPRHLVRRRGQEARLRCSPMKGHSHVYWYRQLPEEGLKFMVYLQKENIIDESGMPKERFSAEFPKEGPSILRIQQVVRGDSAAYFCASSQGLAGVEQYFGPGTRLTVT.

This chain uses TRBV28 with TRBJ1-2; 8 nucleotides match TRBD1. CDR1 is MDHEN, CDR2 SYDVKM, per germline. The CDR3 runs 16 residues. The junction had 8 bases not matched to a gene; V was cut back by 2 bases and J by 3 bases. CDR3 sequence (DNA): TGTGCCAGCAGTTTAGTTCAGGGGGCTTTTGACTATGGCTACACCTTC. It yields the protein CASSLVQGAFDYGYTF.

The gene calls are TRBV14 and TRBJ1-1; D may be TRBD1 (5 bases). V shed 4 bases and J shed 6 bases, with 15 bases lying between them. The CDR3 spans 14 residues. CDR1 is SGHDN and CDR2 is FVKESK in the germline V gene. For the CDR3, the DNA is TGTGCCAGCAGCCTCTTACGGGGGGGGGCTGAAGCTTTCTTT. The encoded protein is CASSLLRGGAEAFF.

The chain carries TRBV6-2 or TRBV6-3 and TRBJ1-1; D is possibly TRBD1 (5 bases). Trimming took off 4 bases at V and 3 bases at J, with 9 bases between the two ends. The CDR3 has 13 residues. Per the germline V gene, CDR1 is MNHEY and CDR2 is SVGEGT. CDR3 in DNA: TGTGCCAGCAGTTTCCCGGGGGACACTGAAGCTTTCTTT. Translated, it gives CASSFPGDTEAFF.

This clone was seen just once. The chain links TRBV18 to TRBJ1-2; TRBD1 agrees at 7 bases. The CDR3 spans 13 residues. Germline CDR1 is KGHSH and CDR2 is LQKENI. With 6 bases clipped from V and 4 bases from J, the junction kept 5 bases outside the gene matches. As DNA, the CDR3 is TGTGCCAGCTCTCCGGGACAGTCCTATGGCTACACCTTC. Translating gives CASSPGQSYGYTF.

This chain links TRBV19 with TRBJ2-3; TRBD1 is a possible D gene (7 bases). The length of the CDR3 is 13 residues. Germline CDR1 reads LNHDA; CDR2 reads SQIVND (reference sequence). Trimming cost V 6 bases and J 5 bases, with 12 bases left between them. The CDR3 here is CASRQGRGDTQYF. CDR3 DNA: TGTGCCAGTAGACAGGGGCGGGGAGATACGCAGTATTTT.

J is TRBJ1-1 and V is TRBV11-2; D gene ambiguous. CDR1 is SGHAT and CDR2 is FQNNGV in the germline V gene. The ends were cut back, 0 bases at V and 3 bases at J, with 8 bases in the middle. The length of the CDR3 is 14 residues. CDR3 nucleotides: TGTGCCAGCAGCTTAGATCTCTCCCACACTGAAGCTTTCTTT. Encoded protein: CASSLDLSHTEAFF. Variable domain in full (rest from reference TRBV11-2 and TRBJ1-1): EAGVAQSPRYKIIEKRQSVAFWCNPISGHATLYWYQQILGQGPKLLIQFQNNGVVDDSQLPKDRFSAERLKGVDSTLKIQPAKLEDSAVYLCASSLDLSHTEAFFGQGTRLTVV.

This chain connects TRBV28 to TRBJ2-7; 10 nucleotides line up with TRBD1. The V and J ends lost 6 bases and 2 bases, in that order; junction bases with no gene match: 1. Germline loops: CDR1 MDHEN, CDR2 SYDVKM. The CDR3 is made up of 13 amino acids. CDR3 residues: CASRGTGAYEQYV. CDR3 sequence (DNA): TGTGCCAGCAGGGGGACAGGGGCCTACGAGCAGTACGTC.

This sequence joins TRBV24-1 and TRBJ2-3; 7 nucleotides line up with TRBD2. Germline V lookup: CDR1 KGHDR, CDR2 SFDVKD. Trimming removed 5 bases from V and 1 base from J; junction bases left unmatched: 11. This CDR3 contains 17 residues. This CDR3 is CATSVAGRGSGTDTQYF. CDR3 bases: TGTGCCACCAGTGTCGCGGGGAGGGGTTCTGGCACAGATACGCAGTATTTT.

This clone has more than one count but fewer than ten. The rearrangement joins TRBV4-2 to TRBJ1-2; possible D gene TRBD1, 6 bases. V shed 1 base and J shed 3 bases, with 15 bases lying between them. The CDR3 runs 16 residues. CDR1 and CDR2 from the germline V gene are LGHNA and YNFKEQ. The CDR3 DNA reads as TGTGCCAGCAGCCAAGGGGGAGGGGGATCCTACTATGGCTACACCTTC. It specifies CASSQGGGGSYYGYTF.